These 27 T cell receptor beta chains share one sample of origin, sequenced in a study of T-cell reconstitution after alpha-beta-depleted transplantation in children listed by TCRdb under 2016. The library was produced with PCR. Reads for this sample came from an Illumina HiSeq 2500. To normalize quantification of the TCRbeta repertoire, the TCR libraries were built with molecular barcoding that relied on unique molecular identifiers. Using fastp at Q25 and MiXCR, TCRdb reprocessed the public reads and kept productive beta chains. Identical CDR3 proteins give one entry, which carries the most common genes and DNA. The table for this sample lists some 240,000 distinct CDR3 sequences; approximately 12% of them were counted only once. 2.6% of the sample comes from the top ten. The input for sequencing was PBMCs from the stem cell graft donor, taken from the stem cell graft. The origin of the receptors is a human donor who donated a stem cell graft to a child with acute lymphoblastic leukemia.

This clonotype was recorded many times. The rearrangement uses TRBV5-1 and TRBJ2-7; D may be TRBD2 (5 bases). This CDR3 region has 16 residues. With 0 bases removed from V and 3 bases from J, the gap between germline ends came to 16 bases. CDR1 and CDR2 from the germline V gene are SGHRS and YFSETQ. The CDR3 loop is CASSLDPVSRGYEQYF. In DNA form, the CDR3 reads TGCGCCAGCAGCTTGGATCCGGTCTCTCGGGGCTACGAGCAGTACTTC.

This clonotype was found many times. J is TRBJ2-7 and V is TRBV4-1, with D perhaps TRBD2 (5 bases). This CDR3 has 16 amino acids. CDR1 and CDR2 from the germline V gene are MGHRA and YSYEKL. V was pared by 0 bases and J by 1 base, with 13 bases between. CDR3 sequence (DNA): TGCGCCAGCAGCCAAGACGCCCTAGCCCAATCCTACGAGCAGTACTTC. Translated, it gives CASSQDALAQSYEQYF.

This clonotype was counted a few times. The rearrangement uses TRBV18 and TRBJ2-3; D remains ambiguous. The V end was cut by 3 bases, the J end by 8 bases, with 6 bases between. The germline gives CDR1 KGHSH, CDR2 LQKENI. This CDR3 region has 11 residues. CDR3 sequence: CASSPLGTQYF. The CDR3 DNA follows: TGTGCCAGCTCACCCCTTGGTACGCAGTATTTT.

This clonotype showed up many times. The CDR3: CASSFSGYRGLADTQYF. The CDR3, as DNA: TGTGCCAGCAGTTTTTCGGGATACAGGGGATTAGCAGATACGCAGTATTTT. This chain uses TRBV27 with TRBJ2-3, with 7 bases aligning to TRBD1. The germline V gene has CDR1 MNHEY and CDR2 SMNVEV (reference sequence). This CDR3 contains 17 residues. The trim removed 3 bases at V and 4 bases at J, leaving 13 bases unmatched.

The table lists this clonotype with many counts. The chain combines TRBV4-3 with TRBJ1-1; D is uncertain. Trimming pared 0 bases from V and 4 bases from J, leaving 15 bases between. There are 16 residues in the CDR3. The germline V gene has CDR1 LGHNA and CDR2 YSLEER. The CDR3 bases are TGCGCCAGCAGCCAAGATGCCCGCCCGTTGAGCACTGAAGCTTTCTTT. Encoded protein: CASSQDARPLSTEAFF.

This clonotype has at least ten counts. V usage is TRBV20-1 and J usage is TRBJ2-7, with D unclear. Germline V CDR1 and CDR2: DFQATT, SNEGSKA (reference sequence). V was pared by 2 bases and J by 0 bases, with 8 bases between. The CDR3 spans 13 residues. CDR3 sequence (DNA): TGCAGTGCTAGACTACCGTCCTCCTACGAGCAGTACTTC. Translation gives CSARLPSSYEQYF.

This clonotype has a count of ten or more. This chain uses TRBV29-1 with TRBJ1-2; a weak D match, TRBD1 (5 bases). CDR3 length equals 11 residues. Germline values: CDR1 SQVTM, CDR2 ANQGSEA. Trimming pared 5 bases from V and 5 bases from J, leaving 9 bases between. CDR3 residues: CSVLDTYGYTF. The CDR3 region has the DNA TGCAGCGTTTTGGACACATATGGCTACACCTTC.

In the case of this clonotype: This may stem from a read error, because a much larger clone lies one nucleotide away. The chain combines TRBV6-1 with TRBJ2-3; D unclear. The ends were cut back, 6 bases at V and 1 base at J, with 14 bases in the middle. Germline values: CDR1 MNHNS, CDR2 SASEGT. This CDR3 has 15 residues. The DNA for the CDR3 is TGTGCCAGCAGACACGCTTCGGTGGGCACAGATACGCAGTATTTT. This sequence encodes CASRHASVGTDTQYF.

In this sample, this clonotype turned up many times. The gene calls are TRBV7-2 and TRBJ1-2, with D unresolved. CDR3 length: 8 residues. V was shortened by 8 bases and J by 10 bases, with 5 bases between the two germline ends. CDR1 SGHTA and CDR2 FQGNSA come from the germline V gene. CDR3 in amino acids: CASPIYTF. The DNA for the CDR3 is TGTGCCAGCCCCATCTACACCTTC.

V is TRBV20-1 and J is TRBJ1-5; no firm D call. Germline V gene data show CDR1 as DFQATT and CDR2 as SNEGSKA (reference sequence). V gave up 2 bases and J gave up 0 bases, with 8 bases separating them. This CDR3 is built from 14 residues. CDR3 loop: CSARKGLSNQPQHF. The CDR3 DNA reads as TGCAGTGCTAGAAAAGGGCTTAGCAATCAGCCCCAGCATTTT.

Points on this clonotype: A read error may produce the germline difference seen at one junction end. The chain links TRBV27 to TRBJ2-5; D remains ambiguous. Germline-derived CDR1 and CDR2 are MNHEY and SMNVEV (reference sequence). There are 11 residues in the CDR3. CDR3 region: CASSFQETKYF. The CDR3 bases are TGTGCCAGCAGTTTCCAGGAGACCAAGTACTTC.

There are a few counts of this clonotype. V usage is TRBV25-1 and J usage is TRBJ1-2; a weak D match, TRBD1 (5 bases). Per the germline V gene, CDR1 is MGHDK and CDR2 is SYGVNS. Trimming removed 6 bases from V and 5 bases from J, with 13 bases in between. The CDR3 consists of 13 residues. CDR3 sequence: CASSLGVQYGYTF. The CDR3 DNA reads TGTGCCAGCAGCCTAGGGGTCCAGTATGGCTACACCTTC.

The chain employs TRBV20-1 and TRBJ1-1, with D hard to call. Germline CDR1 is DFQATT and CDR2 is SNEGSKA (reference sequence). With 5 bases removed from V and 0 bases from J, the gap between germline ends came to 13 bases. The CDR3 contains 14 residues. CDR3 protein: CSAVPVSMNTEAFF. CDR3 sequence (DNA): TGCAGTGCTGTACCTGTGTCCATGAACACTGAAGCTTTCTTT.

The sample holds many counts of this clonotype. The chain uses TRBV29-1 and TRBJ2-1; D gene uncertain. Germline assignment: CDR1 SQVTM and CDR2 ANQGSEA. The length of the CDR3 is 14 residues. V was pared by 2 bases and J by 6 bases, with 14 bases between. CDR3 in DNA: TGCAGCGTTGAATTCCCTAGAGGACCCAATGAGCAGTTCTTC. The encoded protein is CSVEFPRGPNEQFF.

V usage is TRBV30 and J usage is TRBJ1-3, with D possibly TRBD1 on 5 matching bases. The CDR3 totals 13 residues. Per germline, CDR1 GTSNPN and CDR2 SVGIG (reference sequence). The V gene lost 2 bases and the J gene lost 2 bases, with 7 bases spanning the gap. The chain's CDR3 is CAWSSGAGNTIYF. The CDR3, as DNA: TGTGCCTGGAGTTCGGGGGCTGGAAACACCATATATTTT.

Comment on this clonotype: A much larger clonotype is one base distant, so this may be a read error. V and J are TRBV2 and TRBJ2-1; 7 nucleotides match TRBD1. The CDR3 sequence is 15 residues long. Germline loops: CDR1 SNHLY, CDR2 FYNNEI. As DNA, the CDR3 is TGTGCCAGCAGTGTACAGGGGATAACCTACAATGCGCAGTTCTTC. It yields the protein CASSVQGITYNAQFF.

This clonotype appeared many times. The rearrangement links TRBV12-3 or TRBV12-4 to TRBJ2-6, with D unresolved. The CDR3 is 16 residues long. V gave up 3 bases and J gave up 0 bases, with 9 bases separating them. The chain's CDR3 is CASSFPVTSGANVLTF. Written as DNA, the CDR3 is TGTGCCAGCAGTTTTCCGGTTACCTCTGGGGCCAACGTCCTGACTTTC.

In this sample, this clonotype turned up many times. V gene TRBV29-1 combines with J gene TRBJ2-7; 8 bases are shared with TRBD1. The CDR3 consists of 14 residues. CDR1 is SQVTM, CDR2 ANQGSEA, per germline. The junction had 9 bases not matched to a gene; V was cut back by 6 bases and J by 2 bases. The chain's CDR3 is CSVSRTGIPYEQYF. The CDR3 region has the DNA TGCAGCGTGTCAAGGACAGGGATACCCTACGAGCAGTACTTC.

The CDR3 DNA sequence: TGTGCCAGCAGCTTACAAAGGGACCTTTTGCAGTATTTT. Its protein product is CASSLQRDLLQYF. This chain links TRBV11-3 with TRBJ2-3; either TRBD1 or TRBD2 may fit D (5 bases each). The CDR3 loop spans 13 amino acids. CDR1 and CDR2 (germline): SGHNT, YENEEA. The ends were cut back, 2 bases at V and 11 bases at J, with 14 bases in the middle.

The rearrangement links TRBV2 to TRBJ2-6; D tentatively fits TRBD1 or TRBD2 (5 bases each). The ends were cut back, 6 bases at V and 2 bases at J, with 20 bases in the middle. CDR1 is SNHLY, CDR2 FYNNEI, per germline. This CDR3 comprises 18 residues. CDR3 nucleotides: TGTGCCAGCAGCCCGAGGGGCCCTCGGGCCCCTGGGGCCAACGTCCTGACTTTC. Its protein product is CASSPRGPRAPGANVLTF.

This chain joins TRBV7-3 and TRBJ2-3; 9 bases fit TRBD2. The V and J ends lost 1 base and 4 bases, in that order; junction bases with no gene match: 3. Germline CDR1 and CDR2: SGHTA and FQGTGA. This CDR3 has 15 amino acids. The CDR3 sequence is CASSLKAGGPDTQYF. The CDR3 DNA reads TGTGCCAGCAGCTTAAAAGCGGGAGGCCCAGATACGCAGTATTTT.

This clonotype was picked up many times. The V and J genes are TRBV5-1 and TRBJ2-7; D is undetermined. The CDR3 loop spans 14 amino acids. V was cut by 0 bases and J by 1 base, with 8 bases left in between. The germline CDR1 and CDR2 sequences are SGHRS and YFSETQ. As DNA, the CDR3 is TGCGCCAGCAGCTTGGGAAGGCTTTCCTACGAGCAGTACTTC. This gives the protein CASSLGRLSYEQYF.

In this sample, this clonotype turned up many times. The chain links TRBV12-3 or TRBV12-4 to TRBJ2-1, with D maybe TRBD2 (7 bases). Trimming removed 4 bases from V and 10 bases from J, with 14 bases in between. This CDR3 contains 13 residues. CDR3 residues: CASSSREGGEQFF. In nucleotides, the CDR3 is TGTGCCAGCAGTTCGAGGGAGGGGGGGGAGCAGTTCTTC.

This clonotype was counted ten times or more. V usage is TRBV30 and J usage is TRBJ2-5; TRBD2 matches 10 bases. With 3 bases clipped from V and 4 bases from J, the junction kept 2 bases outside the gene matches. CDR1 is GTSNPN, CDR2 SVGIG, per germline (reference sequence). The length of the CDR3 is 13 residues. The DNA of the CDR3 is TGTGCCTGGAGGCTAGCGGGAGCAGAGACCCAGTACTTC. Translating gives CAWRLAGAETQYF. Based on the CDR3 plus reference TRBV30 and TRBJ2-5, the full variable domain is SQTIHQWPATLVQPVGSPLSLECTVEGTSNPNLYWYRQAAGRGLQLLFYSVGIGQISSEVPQNLSASRPQDRQFILSSKKLLLSDSGFYLCAWRLAGAETQYFGPGTRLLVL.

Notes on this clonotype: One base away lies a much larger clone, so this may be a sequencing read error. This chain joins TRBV11-1 and TRBJ2-1; D remains ambiguous. The CDR3 has 13 amino acids. CDR1 and CDR2 from the germline V gene are SGHAT and FQDESV (reference sequence). The CDR3 coding sequence is TGTTCCAGCAGCTTGGACCACTACAATGAGCAGTTCTTC. It specifies CSSSLDHYNEQFF. The full variable domain, rest sourced from reference TRBV11-1 and TRBJ2-1, is EAEVAQSPRYKITEKSQAVAFWCDPISGHATLYWYRQILGQGPELLVQFQDESVVDDSQLPKDRFSAERLKGVDSTLKIQPAELGDSAMYLCSSSLDHYNEQFFGPGTRLTVL.

This clonotype was detected ten times or more. The chain uses TRBV6-5 and TRBJ1-1; 9 bases fit TRBD1. CDR1 and CDR2 (germline): MNHEY, SVGAGI. The CDR3 extends over 18 amino acids. The V segment lost 2 bases and the J segment 5 bases; nucleotides outside the gene matches: 15. CDR3 sequence (DNA): TGTGCCAGCAGTTACAGTTTATCTCGCGGGACAGGGAGGACTGAAGCTTTCTTT. Translation: CASSYSLSRGTGRTEAFF.

Many counts were recorded for this clonotype. V and J are TRBV11-2 and TRBJ2-5, with 14 bases aligning to TRBD2. The germline V gene has CDR1 SGHAT and CDR2 FQNNGV. CDR3 length equals 14 residues. Losses at the gene ends were 5 bases for V and 7 bases for J; bases not matched to a gene: 3. The CDR3 spells CASSNGLAGGTQYF. CDR3 sequence (DNA): TGTGCCAGCAGCAACGGACTAGCGGGAGGGACCCAGTACTTC.